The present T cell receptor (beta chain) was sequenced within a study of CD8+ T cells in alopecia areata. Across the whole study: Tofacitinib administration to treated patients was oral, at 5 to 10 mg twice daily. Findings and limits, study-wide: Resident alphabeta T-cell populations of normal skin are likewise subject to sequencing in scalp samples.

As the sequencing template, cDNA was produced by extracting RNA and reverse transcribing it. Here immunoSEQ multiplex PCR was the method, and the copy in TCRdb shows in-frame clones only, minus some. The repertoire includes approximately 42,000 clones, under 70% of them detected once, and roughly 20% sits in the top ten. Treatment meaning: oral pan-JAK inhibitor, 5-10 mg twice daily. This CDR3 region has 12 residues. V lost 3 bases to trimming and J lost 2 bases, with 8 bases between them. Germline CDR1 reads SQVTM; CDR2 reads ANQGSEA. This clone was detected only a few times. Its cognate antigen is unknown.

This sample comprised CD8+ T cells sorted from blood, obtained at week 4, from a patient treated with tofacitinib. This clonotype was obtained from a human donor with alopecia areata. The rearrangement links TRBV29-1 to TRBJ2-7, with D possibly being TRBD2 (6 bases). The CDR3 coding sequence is TGCAGCGTTGAGGAGGGTACCTACGAGCAGTACTTC. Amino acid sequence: CSVEEGTYEQYF.